This record looks at one T cell receptor (beta chain) sequence and its context. Its antigen remains unknown. This sample is part of a study of cytomegalovirus exposure and HLA in healthy donors. Study details: A prior study identified just under 120 million unique TCR beta sequences from about 200 million T cells. Notes on the study in general: V- and J-gene trimming in TCR beta was tied to a missense DCLRE1C variant by an analysis performed later. In a later analysis, HLA-associated TCR beta chains were more clonally expanded than equally common others.

The donors, nominally healthy at sampling, likely had unrecorded immune exposures. Vbeta (60) and Jbeta (13) primers were used in the PCR. Sequenced by immunoSEQ multiplex PCR; TCRdb stores in-frame clones only, minus some. The table lists around 210,000 clones, about 85% of them singletons, with about 0.22% in the top ten. This CDR3 contains 13 residues. Trimming took off 8 bases at V and 4 bases at J, with 11 bases between the two ends. Germline V gene data show CDR1 as SGHAT and CDR2 as FQNNGV. The source of this sequence is a girl aged 2-10 years in good health and CMV-seronegative. This chain joins TRBV11-2 and TRBJ1-4, with D unclear. Source material: PBMCs. The CDR3 DNA reads as TGTGCCAGCCGAACACGGGATAATGAAAAACTGTTTTTT. This sequence encodes CASRTRDNEKLFF.